Presented here are 25 T cell receptor beta chains from one specimen sequenced in a study of T cells in Graves' hyperthyroidism and ophthalmopathy. There were TCR beta CDR3 regions amplified from RNA transcripts. The primer set for the first-round RT-PCR of the TCR CDR3 was HTBI. TCRdb reanalysed the multiplex PCR reads using MiXCR and keeps one entry per CDR3 protein. Here the sample spans approximately 370,000 distinct CDR3 sequences, about 17% being singletons. The material sequenced was blood. The receptor source for this set is a woman under 40 with Graves' hyperthyroidism that later progressed to Graves' ophthalmopathy.

In this sample, this clonotype turned up many times. This chain links TRBV19 with TRBJ1-2; tentative D call: TRBD1 (5 bases). The CDR3 sequence is 14 residues long. V lost 9 bases to trimming and J lost 2 bases, with 16 bases between them. Germline CDR1 LNHDA, CDR2 SQIVND (reference sequence). The CDR3 region is CASMLQAANYGYTF. In DNA form, the CDR3 reads TGTGCCAGCATGTTACAGGCGGCCAACTATGGCTACACCTTC.

This clonotype was counted at least ten times. This chain uses TRBV6-1 with TRBJ1-6; D ambiguous. Germline-derived CDR1 and CDR2 are MNHNS and SASEGT. This CDR3 has 15 amino acids. V was shortened by 7 bases and J by 8 bases, with 18 bases between the two germline ends. CDR3 region: CASTEQPSQYSPLHF. The CDR3 DNA reads as TGTGCCAGCACTGAGCAACCCAGCCAATATTCACCCCTCCACTTT.

This clonotype was recorded a few times. The rearrangement uses TRBV7-2 and TRBJ2-6; D ambiguous. Germline V gene sequence: CDR1 SGHTA, CDR2 FQGNSA. CDR3 length equals 16 residues. The germline V and J ends were trimmed by 0 bases and 0 bases, with 6 bases remaining between them. The CDR3 DNA reads TGTGCCAGCAGCTTAGCGGAAAACTCTGGGGCCAACGTCCTGACTTTC. Translated: CASSLAENSGANVLTF.

This clonotype has a count of ten or more. V usage is TRBV24-1 and J usage is TRBJ2-1, with TRBD2 as a possible D gene (6 bases). The V end was cut by 7 bases, the J end by 9 bases, with 21 bases between. The CDR3 contains 15 residues. Germline CDR1 and CDR2: KGHDR and SFDVKD. The CDR3 DNA reads as TGTGCCACCAGCGTTAGCGGTACGAAGCGGAGTGAGCAGTTCTTC. Translated, it gives CATSVSGTKRSEQFF.

The chain uses TRBV20-1 and TRBJ2-2; 7 bases match TRBD2. Unmatched junction bases numbered 6, after V lost 5 bases and J lost 0 bases. This CDR3 comprises 15 residues. CDR1 is DFQATT, CDR2 SNEGSKA, per germline (reference sequence). The CDR3 loop is CSAPSGVTNTGELFF. The CDR3 DNA reads as TGCAGTGCTCCGAGCGGGGTTACGAACACCGGGGAGCTGTTTTTT.

The sample holds many counts of this clonotype. An end of the junction differs from the germline gene, which may be a read error. The genes are TRBV5-1 and TRBJ2-2, with 13 positions matching TRBD2. There are 16 residues in the CDR3. Germline assignment: CDR1 SGHRS and CDR2 YFSETQ. The CDR3 sequence is CASSAGLAGNTGELFF. In DNA, the CDR3 is TGTGCCAGCAGCGCGGGACTAGCGGGAAACACCGGGGAGCTGTTTTTT.

This clonotype was observed at least ten times. The V call is TRBV7-8, the J call TRBJ1-5; TRBD1 matches 9 bases. CDR1 and CDR2 from the germline V gene are SGHVS and FQNEAQ. J gave up 1 base and V 2 bases, and 6 bases lay outside the gene matches. There are 17 residues in the CDR3. The CDR3 DNA sequence: TGTGCCAGCAGCTTACGGGACAGGGTAGTAAGCAATCAGCCCCAGCATTTT. It yields the protein CASSLRDRVVSNQPQHF.

This clonotype appeared a few times. The rearrangement uses TRBV27 and TRBJ1-1; D uncertain. Trimming stripped 0 bases from V and 3 bases from J, with 5 bases between. Germline CDR1 MNHEY, CDR2 SMNVEV (reference sequence). There are 13 residues in the CDR3. This chain's CDR3 is CASSLSTDTEAFF. The CDR3 DNA follows: TGTGCCAGCAGTTTATCGACGGACACTGAAGCTTTCTTT.

The rearrangement joins TRBV7-9 to TRBJ1-4, with D possibly being TRBD1 (6 bases). CDR3 size: 18 residues. Germline assignment: CDR1 SEHNR and CDR2 FQNEAQ (reference sequence). V lost 3 bases and J 3 bases, leaving 20 bases between the germline ends. CDR3 region: CASSFITGLYGSNEKLFF. CDR3 sequence (DNA): TGTGCCAGCAGCTTTATCACAGGGTTGTACGGTTCTAATGAAAAACTGTTTTTT. The full variable domain, its missing parts supplied by reference TRBV7-9 and TRBJ1-4, is DTGVSQNPRHKITKRGQNVTFRCDPISEHNRLYWYRQTLGQGPEFLTYFQNEAQLEKSRLLSDRFSAERPKGSFSTLEIQRTEQGDSAMYLCASSFITGLYGSNEKLFFGSGTQLSVL.

At least ten counts were recorded for this clonotype. The J gene is TRBJ2-7, the V gene TRBV6-2 or TRBV6-3; possibly TRBD1 or TRBD2 for D (5 bases each). Germline CDR1 reads MNHEY; CDR2 reads SVGEGT. The length of the CDR3 is 14 residues. The V gene lost 7 bases and the J gene lost 0 bases, with 13 bases spanning the gap. CDR3 sequence: CASIRDPNSYEQYF. Written as DNA, the CDR3 is TGTGCCAGCATTAGGGACCCCAACTCCTACGAGCAGTACTTC.

This clonotype was seen ten or more times. The rearrangement links TRBV27 to TRBJ2-2; possibly TRBD2 for D (6 bases). Trimming cost V 6 bases and J 3 bases, with 14 bases left between them. The CDR3 runs to 15 residues. CDR1 is MNHEY, CDR2 SMNVEV, per germline (reference sequence). CDR3 bases: TGTGCCAGCAGCTCGGGGGTTATGGACACCGGGGAGCTGTTTTTT. Its translation: CASSSGVMDTGELFF.

This clonotype has at least ten counts. The chain carries TRBV11-2 and TRBJ2-3; 8 bases fit TRBD1. CDR1 and CDR2 (germline): SGHAT, FQNNGV. J lost 2 bases, V lost 5 bases, and 9 bases had no gene match. The CDR3 loop spans 16 amino acids. CDR3 in DNA: TGTGCCAGCAGCGGAGTCGGACAGGGCCTCACAGATACGCAGTATTTT. This gives the protein CASSGVGQGLTDTQYF.

The rearrangement joins TRBV13 to TRBJ2-5; tentatively, D is TRBD1 or TRBD2 (5 bases each). The germline gives CDR1 PRHDT, CDR2 FYEKMQ (reference sequence). The CDR3 has 12 residues. Trimming stripped 6 bases from V and 5 bases from J, with 10 bases between. CDR3 region: CASREGLETQYF. The CDR3 nucleotides read TGTGCCAGCAGAGAGGGGCTGGAGACCCAGTACTTC.

This clonotype was recorded at least ten times. V usage is TRBV2 and J usage is TRBJ2-4, with 7 bases lining up with TRBD2. This CDR3 contains 15 residues. Germline V gives CDR1 SNHLY, CDR2 FYNNEI. Trimming removed 8 bases from V and 2 bases from J; junction bases left unmatched: 9. CDR3 sequence: CASLGEGETKNIQYF. The DNA of the CDR3 is TGTGCCAGCCTGGGGGAGGGAGAAACCAAAAACATTCAGTACTTC.

This clonotype was observed many times. The chain couples TRBV4-1 to TRBJ1-5, with a tentative D call TRBD1 (5 bases). CDR1 MGHRA and CDR2 YSYEKL come from the germline V gene. The CDR3 has 16 residues. Trimming shortened V by 1 base and J by 7 bases, and 17 bases separated the two germline ends. The CDR3, as DNA: TGCGCCAGCAGCCAAGTCCCGCAGGGAGTTGAACAGCCCCAGCATTTT. Translated, it gives CASSQVPQGVEQPQHF.

The V gene is TRBV19, the J gene TRBJ1-3; the match to TRBD1 covers 8 bases. CDR3 length: 14 residues. Trimming took 7 bases from V and 7 from J; bases not matched to a gene: 9. The germline CDR1 and CDR2 sequences are LNHDA and SQIVND (reference sequence). In DNA, the CDR3 is TGTGCCAGTACCAGGGGGGACAGGCGGAACACCATATATTTT. Amino acid sequence: CASTRGDRRNTIYF.

This clonotype was seen only a few times. The chain is built from TRBV18 and TRBJ1-1; D is unclear. This CDR3 has 12 residues. In germline, CDR1 is KGHSH, CDR2 LQKENI. V lost 7 bases to trimming and J lost 7 bases, with 13 bases between them. The CDR3 spells CASCHDPYEAFF. The CDR3 DNA reads TGTGCCAGCTGCCATGACCCTTATGAAGCTTTCTTT.

This clonotype has at least ten counts. The genes are TRBV16 and TRBJ1-1, with 8 positions matching TRBD1. The J segment lost 2 bases and the V segment lost 0 bases, leaving 2 bases of the junction unmatched. CDR1 is KGHSY and CDR2 is FQNENV in the germline V gene. CDR3 size: 15 residues. The chain's CDR3 is CASSQSAGGNTEAFF. CDR3 DNA sequence: TGTGCCAGCAGCCAATCCGCAGGGGGCAACACTGAAGCTTTCTTT.

The sample holds many counts of this clonotype. This rearrangement joins TRBV5-1 to TRBJ2-1, with D perhaps being TRBD1 or TRBD2 (5 bases each). This CDR3 spans 15 amino acids. Trimming took off 2 bases at V and 10 bases at J, with 19 bases between the two ends. Per germline, CDR1 SGHRS and CDR2 YFSETQ. In DNA form, the CDR3 reads TGCGCCAGCAGCTTCGGGACGGAGCCTTTAGTAGAGCAGTTCTTC. It encodes CASSFGTEPLVEQFF. Full variable domain (remainder filled in from reference TRBV5-1 and TRBJ2-1): KAGVTQTPRYLIKTRGQQVTLSCSPISGHRSVSWYQQTPGQGLQFLFEYFSETQRNKGNFPGRFSGRQFSNSRSEMNVSTLELGDSALYLCASSFGTEPLVEQFFGPGTRLTVL.

This clonotype was found once. The CDR3 DNA follows: TGTGCCAGCAGTATCTCCCCCAGCGGAAGCCCCTACAATGAGCAGTTCTTC. Translation gives CASSISPSGSPYNEQFF. J is TRBJ2-1 and V is TRBV12-3 or TRBV12-4, with D maybe TRBD2 (5 bases). V was clipped by 5 bases and J by 2 bases, with 19 bases between them. The CDR3 contains 17 residues.

The rearrangement uses TRBV28 and TRBJ1-5; D unresolved. Looked up from germline, CDR1 is MDHEN and CDR2 is SYDVKM. The germline V and J ends were trimmed by 8 bases and 9 bases, with 20 bases remaining between them. The CDR3 sequence is 14 residues long. The CDR3 reads CASEAGGCSRPQHF. CDR3 sequence (DNA): TGTGCCAGCGAGGCCGGCGGGTGTTCGCGGCCCCAGCATTTT.

This clonotype was detected ten times or more. The chain employs TRBV4-1 and TRBJ2-7; 8 bases map to TRBD1. This CDR3 has 15 residues. Germline CDR1 and CDR2: MGHRA and YSYEKL. Trimming took 1 base from V and 4 from J; bases not matched to a gene: 6. The CDR3 spells CASSQGGTGFYEQYF. CDR3 DNA: TGCGCCAGCAGCCAAGGGGGGACAGGCTTTTACGAGCAGTACTTC.

The sample holds many counts of this clonotype. This rearrangement joins TRBV20-1 to TRBJ2-7, with 12 bases identical to TRBD1. The CDR3 loop spans 16 amino acids. V dropped 5 bases and J dropped 3; count of bases not matched to a gene: 11. The germline CDR1 and CDR2 sequences are DFQATT and SNEGSKA (reference sequence). CDR3: CSAPSTGTGGIYEQYF. The CDR3 DNA reads as TGCAGTGCTCCTTCAACCGGGACAGGGGGCATCTACGAGCAGTACTTC.

This clonotype was recorded many times. V is TRBV7-9 and J is TRBJ2-7; D is unclear. Germline CDR1 SEHNR, CDR2 FQNEAQ (reference sequence). Between the trimmed V and J ends, which lost 0 bases and 5 bases, there was a span of 17 bases. The CDR3 covers 16 residues. In DNA, the CDR3 is TGTGCCAGCAGCTTAGCTCCCCCGGTCCTCACGGACGAGCAGTACTTC. This translates into CASSLAPPVLTDEQYF.

This clonotype was found a few times. A much larger clone differs by one base, so this may be a read error. The chain uses TRBV20-1 and TRBJ1-2; no clear D. The CDR3 has 20 residues. The ends were cut back, 3 bases at V and 6 bases at J, with 35 bases in the middle. The germline CDR1 and CDR2 sequences are DFQATT and SNEGSKA (reference sequence). The chain's CDR3 is CSASEVILADGRLASDGYTF. CDR3 in DNA: TGCAGTGCTAGTGAGGTGATCTTAGCGGACGGACGCCTGGCTTCGGATGGCTACACCTTC.